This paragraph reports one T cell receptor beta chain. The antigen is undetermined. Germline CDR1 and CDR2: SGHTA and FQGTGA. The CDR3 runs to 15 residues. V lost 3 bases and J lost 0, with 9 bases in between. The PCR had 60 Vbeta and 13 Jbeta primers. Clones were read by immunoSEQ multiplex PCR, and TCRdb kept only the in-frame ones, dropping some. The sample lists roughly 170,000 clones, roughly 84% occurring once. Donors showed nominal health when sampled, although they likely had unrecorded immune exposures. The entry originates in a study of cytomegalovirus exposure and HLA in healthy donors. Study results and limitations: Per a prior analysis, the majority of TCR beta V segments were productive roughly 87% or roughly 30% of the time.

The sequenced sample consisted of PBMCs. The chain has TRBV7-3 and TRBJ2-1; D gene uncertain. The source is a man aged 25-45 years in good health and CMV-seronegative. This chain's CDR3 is CASSFRHRSYNEQFF. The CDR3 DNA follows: TGTGCCAGCAGCTTCAGACACCGCTCCTACAATGAGCAGTTCTTC.